Following are 28 T cell receptor beta chains from one sample sequenced in a study of identifying expanded T cells in peripheral blood. Only in-frame clones appear in the TCRdb table, and some are missing; sequencing was by immunoSEQ multiplex PCR. The sample comprises fewer than 65,000 clones, around 87% of which are singletons, and about 4.5% rests with the top ten. The source material was blood. The receptors come from a person aged 18 to 75 in good health.

This sequence joins TRBV18 and TRBJ1-1, with D unclear. The germline gives CDR1 KGHSH, CDR2 LQKENI. V was cut by 6 bases and J by 10 bases, with 18 bases left in between. This CDR3 contains 13 residues. CDR3 sequence (DNA): TGTGCCAGCTCTCCAGTGAGTAGGGTCGGAGCTTTCTTT. This translates into CASSPVSRVGAFF.

The rearrangement joins TRBV27 to TRBJ2-2; 7 nucleotides match TRBD2. Germline CDR1 and CDR2: MNHEY and SMNVEV (reference sequence). This CDR3 spans 14 amino acids. Trimming took 4 bases from V and 6 from J; bases not matched to a gene: 5. This CDR3 reads CASSYLRGAGELFF. CDR3 DNA: TGTGCCAGCAGTTACCTTCGGGGGGCCGGGGAGCTGTTTTTT.

Comment on this clone: The same CDR3 also results from other DNA sequences found in this sample. The chain is built from TRBV18 and TRBJ1-4; D is uncertain. This CDR3 is built from 13 residues. Per germline, CDR1 KGHSH and CDR2 LQKENI. The ends were cut back, 2 bases at V and 5 bases at J, with 6 bases in the middle. The CDR3 is CASSPGQNEKLFF. CDR3 in DNA: TGTGCCAGCTCACCAGGGCAGAATGAAAAACTGTTTTTT. The full variable domain, completed using reference TRBV18 and TRBJ1-4, is NAGVMQNPRHLVRRRGQEARLRCSPMKGHSHVYWYRQLPEEGLKFMVYLQKENIIDESGMPKERFSAEFPKEGPSILRIQQVVRGDSAAYFCASSPGQNEKLFFGSGTQLSVL.

This rearrangement joins TRBV27 to TRBJ1-2, with D possibly matching TRBD1 (5 bases). Per the germline V gene, CDR1 is MNHEY and CDR2 is SMNVEV (reference sequence). The CDR3 spans 13 residues. The germline V and J ends were trimmed by 7 bases and 1 base, with 10 bases remaining between them. In DNA form, the CDR3 reads TGTGCCAGCACTCGAGGGGTTAACTATGGCTACACCTTC. Translating gives CASTRGVNYGYTF.

V gene TRBV6-1 combines with J gene TRBJ2-1; 10 bases agree with TRBD1. The germline V gene encodes CDR1 MNHNS and CDR2 SASEGT. Trimming cost V 4 bases and J 0 bases; bases outside gene matches: 0. The CDR3 loop spans 15 amino acids. The CDR3 sequence is CASSGTGGSYNEQFF. The CDR3 nucleotides are TGTGCCAGCAGTGGGACAGGGGGCTCCTACAATGAGCAGTTCTTC.

The J gene is TRBJ2-7, the V gene TRBV15; the D is unclear. Trimming cost V 1 base and J 6 bases, with 10 bases left between them. Germline V gene sequence: CDR1 LNHNV, CDR2 YYDKDF (reference sequence). CDR3 size: 13 residues. CDR3 nucleotide sequence: TGTGCCACCAGCAGAGGGGCGGAAGGCGAGCAGTACTTC. Protein: CATSRGAEGEQYF. Together with reference TRBV15 and TRBJ2-7, the CDR3 gives the full variable domain: DAMVIQNPRYQVTQFGKPVTLSCSQTLNHNVMYWYQQKSSQAPKLLFHYYDKDFNNEADTPDNFQSRRPNTSFCFLDIRSPGLGDTAMYLCATSRGAEGEQYFGPGTRLTVT.

For this clone: At one end the junction does not follow the germline gene, possibly because of a read error. The J gene is TRBJ1-2, the V gene TRBV4-1; the D gene is possibly TRBD1 (6 bases). From germline, CDR1 is MGHRA and CDR2 YSYEKL. The CDR3 loop spans 10 amino acids. The CDR3 sequence: CASSQWGHFF. The CDR3 DNA reads TGCGCCAGCAGCCAATGGGGACACTTCTTC.

J is TRBJ2-6 and V is TRBV5-4, with D perhaps matching TRBD1 or TRBD2 (5 bases each). CDR1 is SGHNT and CDR2 is YYREEE in the germline V gene (reference sequence). V lost 2 bases to trimming and J lost 1 base, with 16 bases between them. This CDR3 region has 18 residues. CDR3 in amino acids: CASSFRQGVFSGANVLTF. The CDR3, as DNA: TGTGCCAGCAGCTTCCGCCAGGGAGTTTTTTCTGGGGCCAACGTCCTGACTTTC.

CDR3 coding DNA: TGTGCCAGTAGTATCCCCCCCGGCGGAGGCACAGATACGCAGTATTTT. It encodes CASSIPPGGGTDTQYF. This chain joins TRBV19 and TRBJ2-3; D uncertain. Between the trimmed V and J ends, which lost 3 bases and 1 base, there was a span of 14 bases. The CDR3 contains 16 residues. Germline V CDR1 and CDR2: LNHDA, SQIVND (reference sequence).

There are a few counts of this clone. Here the CDR3 DNA reads TGTGCCAGCAGCCAAGTCGGGAGCTCCTACAATGAGCAGTTCTTC. Translated, it gives CASSQVGSSYNEQFF. This chain connects TRBV4-2 to TRBJ2-1; weak D call: TRBD2 (6 bases). V lost 1 base, J lost 0 bases, and 7 bases lay in between. The germline CDR1 and CDR2 sequences are LGHNA and YNFKEQ. This CDR3 is built from 15 residues.

The CDR3 DNA reads TGTGCCATCACCGGTGAAGCTAGCACAGATACGCAGTATTTT. Translation: CAITGEASTDTQYF. V usage is TRBV10-3 and J usage is TRBJ2-3, with D unclear. There are 14 residues in the CDR3. V was pared by 7 bases and J by 0 bases, with 11 bases between. Germline V gives CDR1 ENHRY, CDR2 SYGVKD.

The rearrangement links TRBV21-1 to TRBJ1-2; the table's D call of TRBD1 was not tested on the DNA. TRBV21-1 is a listed pseudogene. This CDR3 region has 13 residues. The CDR3 is CASRSGGKYGYTF. As DNA, the CDR3 is TGTGCCAGCAGATCAGGGGGAAAGTATGGCTACACCTTC.

This chain uses TRBV5-1 with TRBJ1-3; a weak D match, TRBD1 (6 bases). Germline CDR1 is SGHRS and CDR2 is YFSETQ. Trimming cost V 5 bases and J 0 bases, with 15 bases left between them. The CDR3 runs 16 residues. The CDR3 reads CASSFSRQDSGNTIYF. The CDR3 nucleotides are TGCGCCAGCAGTTTCTCTAGACAGGACTCTGGAAACACCATATATTTT.

The chain recombines TRBV9 with TRBJ1-3; D call uncertain. With 0 bases removed from V and 0 bases from J, the gap between germline ends came to 13 bases. The CDR3 is 17 residues long. Germline lookup yields CDR1 SGDLS and CDR2 YYNGEE. CDR3 bases: TGTGCCAGCAGCGTAGACCCTCAGACGAACTCTGGAAACACCATATATTTT. This sequence encodes CASSVDPQTNSGNTIYF.

The chain carries TRBV7-3 and TRBJ2-1; D is unresolved. The CDR3 is 13 residues long. V was trimmed by 3 bases and J by 7 bases, leaving 10 bases between them. Germline lookup yields CDR1 SGHTA and CDR2 FQGTGA. In DNA form, the CDR3 reads TGTGCCAGCAGCTTTCAGGCCCTTAATGAGCAGTTCTTC. This gives the protein CASSFQALNEQFF.

The genes are TRBV6-1 and TRBJ2-7, with a tentative D call TRBD2 (5 bases). Germline CDR1 and CDR2: MNHNS and SASEGT. CDR3 length equals 13 residues. V was clipped by 6 bases and J by 4 bases, with 13 bases between them. CDR3 nucleotides: TGTGCCAGCAGCGCCTGGAGGATATACGAGCAGTACTTC. It specifies CASSAWRIYEQYF.

For the CDR3, the DNA is TGTGCCAGCAGCTTCGGAGTCCTTTATAGCAATCAGCCCCAGCATTTT. This sequence encodes CASSFGVLYSNQPQHF. V usage is TRBV7-9 and J usage is TRBJ1-5; unclear D gene. The V gene lost 3 bases and the J gene lost 0 bases, with 12 bases spanning the gap. The CDR3 covers 16 residues. Germline V gene data show CDR1 as SEHNR and CDR2 as FQNEAQ (reference sequence).

The chain joins TRBV5-6 to TRBJ2-5; no definite D call. This CDR3 has 16 residues. V was trimmed by 0 bases and J by 1 base, leaving 13 bases between them. Germline CDR1 and CDR2: SGHDT and YYEEEE. CDR3 sequence reads: CASSLEGGVAQETQYF. The DNA of the CDR3 is TGTGCCAGCAGCTTGGAGGGTGGGGTGGCCCAAGAGACCCAGTACTTC.

The chain links TRBV10-3 to TRBJ2-7, with D uncertain. Germline CDR1 ENHRY, CDR2 SYGVKD. The CDR3 length is 15 residues. V lost 0 bases and J 7 bases, leaving 16 bases between the germline ends. The CDR3 coding sequence is TGTGCCATCAGTGAGTCTGACATCCCTAGTCAAGAGCAGTACTTC. This sequence encodes CAISESDIPSQEQYF.

In nucleotides, the CDR3 is TGTGCCAGCAGGGCAGGCCTCTACAATGAGCAGTTCTTC. Amino acids: CASRAGLYNEQFF. This rearrangement joins TRBV6-1 to TRBJ2-1; no reliable D call. CDR1 is MNHNS and CDR2 is SASEGT in the germline V gene. The CDR3 extends over 13 amino acids. V lost 6 bases and J 3 bases, leaving 9 bases between the germline ends.

The chain employs TRBV27 and TRBJ1-1; 7 bases line up with TRBD1. Germline CDR1 reads MNHEY; CDR2 reads SMNVEV (reference sequence). The J segment lost 1 base and the V segment lost 3 bases, leaving 2 bases of the junction unmatched. CDR3 length: 14 residues. CDR3 sequence reads: CASSLSGGNTEAFF. The CDR3 nucleotides read TGTGCCAGCAGTTTGTCAGGGGGGAACACTGAAGCTTTCTTT.

This clone was detected only once. The V gene is TRBV5-6, the J gene TRBJ1-1, with 8 bases aligning to TRBD1. This CDR3 contains 13 residues. CDR1 is SGHDT, CDR2 YYEEEE, per germline. V was pared by 3 bases and J by 11 bases, with 9 bases of the junction left unmatched. CDR3: CASSSDRGARAFF. The CDR3 nucleotides are TGTGCCAGCAGCTCAGACAGGGGAGCGCGGGCTTTCTTT.

This sequence joins TRBV4-1 and TRBJ2-1, with D tentatively TRBD1 (5 bases). CDR3 length: 16 residues. The germline V and J ends were trimmed by 1 base and 0 bases, with 10 bases remaining between them. CDR1 is MGHRA and CDR2 is YSYEKL in the germline V gene. CDR3 amino acids: CASSQVDILSYNEQFF. The CDR3 nucleotides are TGCGCCAGCAGCCAAGTGGACATCCTCTCCTACAATGAGCAGTTCTTC.

The chain couples TRBV29-1 to TRBJ2-7, with 7 positions matching TRBD1. The CDR3 contains 13 residues. Germline V gene sequence: CDR1 SQVTM, CDR2 ANQGSEA. The trim removed 5 bases at V and 6 bases at J, leaving 10 bases unmatched. CDR3 sequence reads: CSVPGQPLVEQYF. DNA for the CDR3: TGCAGCGTTCCGGGACAGCCGCTCGTCGAGCAGTACTTC.

This chain uses TRBV6-6 with TRBJ1-5; D call uncertain. V lost 5 bases, J lost 7 bases, and 12 bases lay in between. The germline V gene has CDR1 MNHNY and CDR2 SVGAGI (reference sequence). The CDR3 totals 13 residues. For the CDR3, the DNA is TGTGCCAGCAGTGTGGCCGCGGTCCAGCCCCAGCATTTT. Translation gives CASSVAAVQPQHF.

In its sample, this clone was seen once. V gene TRBV12-2 combines with J gene TRBJ2-7; the DNA was not used to check the table's D call, TRBD1. TRBV12-2 is marked as a pseudogene. This CDR3 comprises 16 residues. The CDR3 protein is CASRLAWDRVHYEQYF. The DNA for the CDR3 is TGTGCAAGTCGCTTAGCTTGGGACAGGGTTCATTACGAGCAGTACTTC.

The table lists this clone with a few counts. The chain links TRBV6-1 to TRBJ2-7, with a weak D call TRBD1 (5 bases). This CDR3 contains 15 residues. Trimming took 7 bases from V and 4 from J, leaving 20 bases between them. CDR1 and CDR2 from the germline V gene are MNHNS and SASEGT. CDR3 DNA: TGTGCCAGCATCGGACAACCTCTCCTCAATTACGAGCAGTACTTC. It specifies CASIGQPLLNYEQYF.

This chain links TRBV29-1 with TRBJ1-1; D gene unclear. V dropped 5 bases and J dropped 0 bases, with 10 bases sitting between them. This CDR3 contains 13 residues. Germline loops: CDR1 SQVTM, CDR2 ANQGSEA. CDR3 coding DNA: TGCAGCGTTCTTGGGAGCATGAACACTGAAGCTTTCTTT. Translation: CSVLGSMNTEAFF.